The 17 T cell receptor beta chains listed next were all sequenced from one sample in a study of T cells in women clearing cervical HPV infection. Only in-frame clones appear in the TCRdb table, and some are missing; sequencing was by immunoSEQ multiplex PCR. The sample holds tens of thousands of clones. Sequencing was done on a sample of blood buffy coat. These receptors all come from a woman aged 18 to 75 with a cervical HPV16 infection that either progressed to CIN3+ or cleared (not recorded which).

Concerning this clone: A read error may account for a junction end that differs from germline. The read terminates 3 residues ahead of where the CDR3 ends, so the germline J gene completes it. This rearrangement joins TRBV11-3 to TRBJ2-1; 10 bases align to TRBD2. CDR3 length: 15 amino acids. Germline loops: CDR1 SGHNT, CDR2 YENEEA. CDR3 sequence reads: CASSLGSGGYSEQFF. CDR3 DNA (partial): TGTGCCAGCAGCTTAGGTAGCGGGGGGTACAGTGAG.

Comment on this clone: Coverage ceases 3 residues before the CDR3 finishes, and the germline J gene fills in the end. The chain links TRBV6-1 to TRBJ2-2; possibly TRBD1 for D (5 bases). Germline V gene sequence: CDR1 MNHNS, CDR2 SASEGT. V was pared by 0 bases and J by 7 bases, with 9 bases between. CDR3 length equals 14 residues. This chain's CDR3 is CASSEAAGIGELFF. The CDR3 DNA, read in part, is TGTGCCAGCAGTGAAGCGGCAGGGATCGGGGAG.

CDR3 region: CASSPPLGQDTEAFF. The covered CDR3 bases are TGTGCCAGCTCACCACCCCTCGGACAGGATACTGAA. The chain couples TRBV18 to TRBJ1-1; 7 bases line up with TRBD1. Read data end 3 residues before the CDR3 end; the end is taken from the germline J gene. There are 15 residues in the CDR3. V lost 0 bases, J lost 5 bases, and 6 bases stayed unmatched. Germline CDR1 reads KGHSH; CDR2 reads LQKENI.

Worth noting for this clone: The CDR3 end falls 3 residues outside the read, so it is completed with the germline J gene. V is TRBV7-2 and J is TRBJ2-7; D gene uncertain. V was cut by 6 bases and J by 2 bases, with 17 bases left in between. Germline V lookup: CDR1 SGHTA, CDR2 FQGNSA. CDR3 length: 15 residues. This CDR3 is CASSSNQVLTYEQYF. The part of the CDR3 DNA that was read is TGTGCCAGCAGTTCCAACCAGGTCCTAACCTACGAG.

As to this clone: The read ends 3 residues early relative to the CDR3; the germline J gene fills the gap. The V gene is TRBV9, the J gene TRBJ2-3, with 14 bases that match TRBD2. The CDR3 totals 15 residues. Germline V gene sequence: CDR1 SGDLS, CDR2 YYNGEE. V gave up 4 bases and J gave up 8 bases; unmatched junction bases: 6. The CDR3 sequence: CASSPTSGGASTQYF. The sequenced CDR3 bases are TGTGCCAGCAGCCCGACTAGCGGGGGGGCTTCTACG.

Points on this clone: From the germline J gene comes the end of the CDR3, since the read stops 3 residues before it. The gene calls are TRBV5-3 and TRBJ1-2; the D is unclear. TRBV5-3 is an open reading frame whose function is uncertain. V shed 5 bases and J shed 0 bases, with 11 bases lying between them. The CDR3 loop spans 14 amino acids. The CDR3 DNA, read in part, is TGTGCCAGAAGGTGGGCAGGAACTAACTATGGC. Amino acids: CARRWAGTNYG. The CDR3, in full, reads CARRWAGTNYGYTF.

Incomplete CDR3 DNA: TGTGCCAGCAGTTTAATTAGCGGTTACGAG. Protein: CASSLISGYE. The CDR3 in full is CASSLISGYEQYF. V usage is TRBV28 and J usage is TRBJ2-7, with a tentative D call TRBD2 (6 bases). The read is 3 residues too short to cover the CDR3 end, so that end is filled in from the germline J gene. There are 13 residues in the CDR3. Germline lookup yields CDR1 MDHEN and CDR2 SYDVKM. Between the trimmed V and J ends, which lost 2 bases and 4 bases, there was a span of 9 bases.

With regard to this clone: The read falls 3 residues short of the CDR3 end, and the missing part is taken from the germline J gene. The chain carries TRBV19 and TRBJ1-1, with TRBD1 matching over 7 bases. Germline V gene sequence: CDR1 LNHDA, CDR2 SQIVND (reference sequence). This CDR3 is built from 14 residues. CDR3 amino acids: CASSYNGTEESAFF. The sequenced part of the CDR3 DNA is TGTGCCAGTAGTTACAACGGGACAGAAGAGTCA.

On this clone: The observed sequence ends 3 residues before the CDR3 terminus, with the missing tail filled in from the germline J gene. The chain joins TRBV5-1 to TRBJ1-6, with D maybe TRBD1 (6 bases). Germline V gene lookup returns CDR1 SGHRS and CDR2 YFSETQ. V was trimmed by 3 bases and J by 4 bases, leaving 14 bases between them. This CDR3 is 16 amino acids long. CDR3 DNA (partial): TGCGCCAGCAGCTCCACAGGGCTTCCTTATAATTCACCC. Protein sequence: CASSSTGLPYNSP. The whole CDR3 is CASSSTGLPYNSPLHF.

As to this clone: The CDR3 end falls 3 residues outside the read, so it is completed with the germline J gene. This sequence joins TRBV20-1 and TRBJ2-7; 7 bases agree with TRBD1. The germline CDR1 and CDR2 sequences are DFQATT and SNEGSKA (reference sequence). The CDR3 contains 14 residues. The V gene end was trimmed by 0 bases and the J gene end by 5 bases; junction bases not matched to a gene: 7. The part of the CDR3 DNA that was read is TGCAGTGCTAGAGAAGTTGACAGGGCGGACGAG. This codes for CSAREVDRADE. The full CDR3 sequence reads CSAREVDRADEQYF.

Note on this clone: With the read ending 3 residues before the CDR3 end, the germline J gene is used to fill in that end. The chain recombines TRBV4-1 with TRBJ1-5; D is ambiguous. The CDR3 totals 16 residues. CDR1 is MGHRA, CDR2 YSYEKL, per germline. Trimming took 0 bases from V and 4 from J, leaving 13 bases between them. The covered CDR3 bases are TGCGCCAGCAGCCAAGAATCCCCGGGGTTGAATCAGCCC. Translation gives CASSQESPGLNQP. The whole CDR3 region reads CASSQESPGLNQPQHF.

Remarks on this clone: The read ends 3 residues before the CDR3 terminus; that terminus is restored from the germline J gene. J is TRBJ1-2 and V is TRBV20-1; D remains ambiguous. Germline V gives CDR1 DFQATT, CDR2 SNEGSKA (reference sequence). Between the trimmed V and J ends, which lost 3 bases and 4 bases, there was a span of 9 bases. The CDR3 is 12 amino acids. The CDR3 here is CSASRGGYGYTF. The DNA read from the CDR3 is TGCAGTGCTAGTCGGGGAGGCTATGGC.

For this clone: Sequencing ends 3 residues short of the CDR3 end; the germline J gene provides the rest. The V and J genes are TRBV20-1 and TRBJ1-1; D is uncertain. Germline V gives CDR1 DFQATT, CDR2 SNEGSKA (reference sequence). This CDR3 is 13 amino acids long. The germline V and J ends were trimmed by 6 bases and 1 base, with 12 bases remaining between them. The chain's CDR3 is CSAAQQPNTEAFF. The CDR3 bases that were read are TGCAGTGCAGCACAGCAACCGAACACTGAA.

As regards this clone: The read stops 3 residues short of the end of the CDR3; the missing end is completed from the germline J gene. V is TRBV19 and J is TRBJ1-5; the match to TRBD1 covers 8 bases. The germline V gene has CDR1 LNHDA and CDR2 SQIVND (reference sequence). The CDR3 has 18 residues. With 6 bases clipped from V and 3 bases from J, the junction kept 16 bases outside the gene matches. CDR3 DNA (partial): TGTGCCAGTAGCCCCGAGGACAGGGTTTGGGGTAACAATCAGCCC. The encoded protein is CASSPEDRVWGNNQP. In full, the CDR3 is CASSPEDRVWGNNQPQHF.

To note about this clone: The CDR3 end falls 3 residues outside the read, so it is completed with the germline J gene. The chain links TRBV5-1 to TRBJ1-5; no reliable D call. The CDR3 is 14 amino acids. Germline V gene lookup returns CDR1 SGHRS and CDR2 YFSETQ. Trimming removed 4 bases from V and 7 bases from J, with 15 bases in between. The CDR3 spells CASSVNPSGQPQHF. CDR3 bases read: TGCGCCAGCAGCGTGAACCCATCCGGGCAGCCC.

In regard to this clone: The CDR3 is cut off 3 residues early in the read; its end comes from the germline J gene. The chain combines TRBV5-1 with TRBJ1-2; the match to TRBD1 covers 9 bases. This CDR3 is built from 16 residues. Germline trimming cut 4 bases from V and 2 bases from J; bases unmatched to any gene: 9. The germline CDR1 and CDR2 sequences are SGHRS and YFSETQ. The CDR3 protein is CASSRTAGQGNYGYTF. The sequenced CDR3 bases are TGCGCCAGCAGCAGGACCGCCGGACAGGGGAACTATGGC.

CDR3 protein: CASSRQGRSPLHF. CDR3 DNA, as far as it was read: TGTGCCAGTAGCCGACAGGGACGTTCACCC. V is TRBV19 and J is TRBJ1-6; 7 nucleotides line up with TRBD1. The CDR3 end is not reached by the read, which stops 3 residues before it; the germline J gene fills it in. The CDR3 totals 13 residues. The trim removed 6 bases at V and 9 bases at J, leaving 5 bases unmatched. CDR1 is LNHDA, CDR2 SQIVND, per germline (reference sequence).